The clone carrying this T cell receptor beta chain was recorded a few times. Its target is not known. V lost 4 bases to trimming and J lost 2 bases; unmatched junction nucleotides: 9. This CDR3 region has 15 residues. Looked up from germline, CDR1 is SGHKS and CDR2 is YYEKEE (reference sequence). This record belongs to a study of cytomegalovirus exposure and HLA in healthy donors. The study ran its PCR with 60 Vbeta and 13 Jbeta primers. The table came from immunoSEQ multiplex PCR; TCRdb's copy has only in-frame clones and leaves some out. The sample holds fewer than 200,000 clones, nearly 80% seen once. Notes on the study in general: It was assumed in the presence/absence analyses that sequencing depth was roughly uniform across donors.

The TCR sequence derives from a woman aged 50 to 60 in good health and CMV-seropositive. This rearrangement joins TRBV5-5 to TRBJ2-7; 7 nucleotides agree with TRBD1. Sequenced: PBMCs. The DNA of the CDR3 is TGTGCCAGCAGCAAAGACAGGGACCCCCCCTACGAGCAGTACTTC. This gives the protein CASSKDRDPPYEQYF.